These 32 T cell receptor beta chains originate from one sample sequenced in a study of cytomegalovirus exposure and HLA in healthy donors. Researchers ran the PCR with 60 Vbeta and 13 Jbeta primers. Only in-frame clones appear in the TCRdb table, and some are missing; sequencing was by immunoSEQ multiplex PCR. The data hold about 170,000 clones, with around 86% observed a single time. Sequenced sample: PBMCs. The receptors were gathered from a girl under 10 years old in good health and CMV-seropositive.

The rearrangement uses TRBV5-1 and TRBJ1-2; D ambiguous. The CDR3 has 12 residues. The germline gives CDR1 SGHRS, CDR2 YFSETQ. Trimming took 1 base from V and 5 from J, leaving 6 bases between them. The CDR3 sequence: CASSLTGYGYTF. Here the CDR3 DNA reads TGCGCCAGCAGCTTGACGGGGTATGGCTACACCTTC. The full variable domain, its missing parts supplied by reference TRBV5-1 and TRBJ1-2, is KAGVTQTPRYLIKTRGQQVTLSCSPISGHRSVSWYQQTPGQGLQFLFEYFSETQRNKGNFPGRFSGRQFSNSRSEMNVSTLELGDSALYLCASSLTGYGYTFGSGTRLTVV.

The chain has TRBV27 and TRBJ1-5, with 8 bases identical to TRBD1. Looked up from germline, CDR1 is MNHEY and CDR2 is SMNVEV (reference sequence). V gave up 4 bases and J gave up 0 bases; unmatched junction bases: 14. This CDR3 contains 19 residues. The CDR3 sequence: CASSSIKGQGSYSNQPQHF. The CDR3 DNA sequence: TGTGCCAGCAGTTCCATAAAAGGACAGGGCTCCTATAGCAATCAGCCCCAGCATTTT.

The CDR3: CAIPNRAMNTEAFF. DNA of the CDR3: TGTGCCATCCCTAACAGGGCGATGAACACTGAAGCTTTCTTT. The chain couples TRBV2 to TRBJ1-1; a possible D gene is TRBD1 (6 bases). Germline V gene lookup returns CDR1 SNHLY and CDR2 FYNNEI. The CDR3 spans 14 residues. V was trimmed by 10 bases and J by 0 bases, leaving 15 bases between them.

Only one count was recorded for this clone. V usage is TRBV7-3 and J usage is TRBJ2-7, with D uncertain. Germline assignment: CDR1 SGHTA and CDR2 FQGTGA. V gave up 2 bases and J gave up 6 bases, with 17 bases separating them. CDR3 length: 15 amino acids. CDR3 sequence: CASSLSAGISGEQYF. The CDR3 nucleotides read TGTGCCAGCAGCTTATCGGCAGGTATATCAGGCGAGCAGTACTTC. Combining the CDR3 with reference TRBV7-3 and TRBJ2-7 gives the whole variable domain GAGVSQTPSNKVTEKGKYVELRCDPISGHTALYWYRQSLGQGPEFLIYFQGTGAADDSGLPNDRFFAVRPEGSVSTLKIQRTERGDSAVYLCASSLSAGISGEQYFGPGTRLTVT.

The CDR3 coding sequence is TGTGCCAGCAGCCCACAGGCCTCTGTTGATAGCTATGGCTACACCTTC. It is translated as CASSPQASVDSYGYTF. This chain joins TRBV7-3 and TRBJ1-2; possibly TRBD1 for D (5 bases). The CDR3 totals 16 residues. V lost 5 bases and J 4 bases, leaving 20 bases between the germline ends. CDR1 SGHTA and CDR2 FQGTGA come from the germline V gene.

The chain recombines TRBV13 with TRBJ2-1; 7 bases are a match to TRBD2. The V gene end was trimmed by 7 bases and the J gene end by 3 bases; junction bases not matched to a gene: 6. From germline, CDR1 is PRHDT and CDR2 FYEKMQ (reference sequence). CDR3 length: 14 residues. CDR3 sequence: CASTLREIYNEQFF. CDR3 nucleotides: TGTGCCAGCACGCTGCGGGAGATCTACAATGAGCAGTTCTTC.

The chain joins TRBV6-5 to TRBJ1-1, with a tentative D call TRBD1 (5 bases). Germline V gives CDR1 MNHEY, CDR2 SVGAGI. The CDR3 has 14 amino acids. V lost 2 bases and J 0 bases, leaving 7 bases between the germline ends. In DNA, the CDR3 is TGTGCCAGCAGTTACCTAGGGGTGAACACTGAAGCTTTCTTT. Its protein is CASSYLGVNTEAFF.

The chain joins TRBV30 to TRBJ2-1, with 9 bases lining up with TRBD2. V trimming: 4 bases; J trimming: 7 bases; junction bases outside the gene matches: 8. Germline CDR1 GTSNPN, CDR2 SVGIG (reference sequence). The CDR3 is made up of 14 amino acids. The DNA for the CDR3 is TGTGCCTGGATTCCCCGACTAGCGGTGAATGAGCAGTTCTTC. It translates to CAWIPRLAVNEQFF. The full variable domain, with the rest looked up from reference TRBV30 and TRBJ2-1, is SQTIHQWPATLVQPVGSPLSLECTVEGTSNPNLYWYRQAAGRGLQLLFYSVGIGQISSEVPQNLSASRPQDRQFILSSKKLLLSDSGFYLCAWIPRLAVNEQFFGPGTRLTVL.

The chain couples TRBV18 to TRBJ2-1; D unclear. The CDR3 has 15 amino acids. The ends were cut back, 3 bases at V and 1 base at J, with 10 bases in the middle. Per the germline V gene, CDR1 is KGHSH and CDR2 is LQKENI. The CDR3 DNA reads as TGTGCCAGCTCACCGATGGCTGATTCCTACAATGAGCAGTTCTTC. It specifies CASSPMADSYNEQFF.

This clone has just one count. The chain joins TRBV19 to TRBJ2-2; 7 bases line up with TRBD2. This CDR3 is built from 14 residues. The V gene end was trimmed by 3 bases and the J gene end by 4 bases; junction bases not matched to a gene: 2. Germline CDR1 is LNHDA and CDR2 is SQIVND (reference sequence). For the CDR3, the DNA is TGTGCCAGTAGTATCGTAGCGGGCACCGGGGAGCTGTTTTTT. It specifies CASSIVAGTGELFF. The complete variable domain, with remaining parts taken from reference TRBV19 and TRBJ2-2, reads DGGITQSPKYLFRKEGQNVTLSCEQNLNHDAMYWYRQDPGQGLRLIYYSQIVNDFQKGDIAEGYSVSREKKESFPLTVTSAQKNPTAFYLCASSIVAGTGELFFGEGSRLTVL.

This sequence joins TRBV7-8 and TRBJ2-3, with 12 bases fitting TRBD2. There are 16 residues in the CDR3. V was clipped by 2 bases and J by 0 bases; unmatched bases: 0. Germline CDR1 is SGHVS and CDR2 is FQNEAQ. The CDR3 reads CASSLLAGGSTDTQYF. The CDR3 DNA sequence: TGTGCCAGCAGCTTACTAGCGGGAGGGAGCACAGATACGCAGTATTTT.

This clone occurred a few times. V and J are TRBV19 and TRBJ1-1; 7 bases align to TRBD1. V shed 0 bases, J shed 4 bases, and the junction held 5 bases outside the gene matches. Germline V gene data show CDR1 as LNHDA and CDR2 as SQIVND (reference sequence). The CDR3 sequence is 15 residues long. CDR3 region: CASSIDNRGGTEAFF. The CDR3 DNA follows: TGTGCCAGTAGTATAGATAACAGGGGAGGCACTGAAGCTTTCTTT.

This clone was observed once. The rearrangement links TRBV4-1 to TRBJ1-5; D remains unclear. The germline V gene encodes CDR1 MGHRA and CDR2 YSYEKL. The CDR3 is 16 amino acids. The V end was cut by 1 base, the J end by 0 bases, with 10 bases between. CDR3 in DNA: TGCGCCAGCAGCCAAGTTACCGGGAATAGCAATCAGCCCCAGCATTTT. Its translation is CASSQVTGNSNQPQHF.

The chain employs TRBV19 and TRBJ1-1, with 8 bases lining up with TRBD1. The CDR3 spans 15 residues. The germline gives CDR1 LNHDA, CDR2 SQIVND (reference sequence). Unmatched junction bases numbered 7, after V lost 6 bases and J lost 1 base. As DNA, the CDR3 is TGTGCCAGTAGGGGATCAGGGGGCGCGAACACTGAAGCTTTCTTT. It encodes CASRGSGGANTEAFF.

This chain joins TRBV7-9 and TRBJ1-1; D is possibly TRBD1 (5 bases). CDR1 is SEHNR and CDR2 is FQNEAQ in the germline V gene (reference sequence). This CDR3 has 13 amino acids. Trimming stripped 8 bases from V and 3 bases from J, with 13 bases between. The CDR3 DNA reads TGTGCCAGCGTCCCCTCGGGGGACACTGAAGCTTTCTTT. Its translation: CASVPSGDTEAFF.

The rearrangement links TRBV7-3 to TRBJ2-2; 10 nucleotides line up with TRBD2. Germline V gene lookup returns CDR1 SGHTA and CDR2 FQGTGA. This CDR3 contains 15 residues. V trimming: 1 base; J trimming: 7 bases; junction bases outside the gene matches: 3. CDR3 loop: CASSLMASGSGELFF. CDR3 bases: TGTGCCAGCAGCTTAATGGCTAGCGGGAGCGGGGAGCTGTTTTTT.

The rearrangement uses TRBV11-2 and TRBJ2-2, with D maybe TRBD2 (6 bases). Germline V gene sequence: CDR1 SGHAT, CDR2 FQNNGV. This CDR3 comprises 17 residues. V was shortened by 5 bases and J by 7 bases, with 23 bases between the two germline ends. The CDR3 nucleotides are TGTGCCAGCAGCCCTCCCTGGGGCGGGGCAAACGACGGGGAGCTGTTTTTT. This codes for CASSPPWGGANDGELFF.

This sequence joins TRBV30 and TRBJ2-7; D is perhaps TRBD2 (7 bases). Trimming took 5 bases from V and 2 from J, leaving 13 bases between them. This CDR3 is 13 amino acids long. Germline V gene sequence: CDR1 GTSNPN, CDR2 SVGIG (reference sequence). The CDR3 loop is CAWAQGRAYEQYF. DNA for the CDR3: TGTGCCTGGGCCCAGGGGAGGGCCTACGAGCAGTACTTC.

The chain uses TRBV7-8 and TRBJ2-7, with TRBD2 matching over 12 bases. V gave up 1 base and J gave up 4 bases; unmatched junction bases: 17. The CDR3 contains 20 residues. Germline CDR1 and CDR2: SGHVS and FQNEAQ. CDR3 protein: CASSLGTGTGTSGRKYEQYF. CDR3 DNA: TGTGCCAGCAGCTTAGGGACAGGAACGGGTACTAGCGGGAGGAAATACGAGCAGTACTTC.

The rearrangement links TRBV7-8 to TRBJ2-5; TRBD2 matches 11 bases. V shed 0 bases, J shed 0 bases, and the junction held 9 bases outside the gene matches. CDR1 is SGHVS and CDR2 is FQNEAQ in the germline V gene. This CDR3 comprises 19 residues. DNA for the CDR3: TGTGCCAGCAGCTTAGCTCAAATAGCGGGAGGGCCTTACCAAGAGACCCAGTACTTC. Translation: CASSLAQIAGGPYQETQYF.

This chain uses TRBV19 with TRBJ2-1, with 10 positions matching TRBD2. CDR3 length: 16 residues. Germline V gives CDR1 LNHDA, CDR2 SQIVND (reference sequence). Trimming took 6 bases from V and 7 from J; bases not matched to a gene: 12. The CDR3 nucleotides read TGTGCCAGTAGCCAGCGGGAGGGCTGGACGGGGAATGAGCAGTTCTTC. It encodes CASSQREGWTGNEQFF.

This chain uses TRBV6-4 with TRBJ2-3; 9 bases fit TRBD1. The germline CDR1 and CDR2 sequences are MRHNA and SNTAGT. V shed 0 bases and J 5 bases; nucleotides not matched to a gene: 6. The CDR3 runs to 16 residues. CDR3 bases: TGTGCCAGCAGTGACTCGACGGGGACAGGGAAAGATACGCAGTATTTT. It is translated as CASSDSTGTGKDTQYF.

On this clone itself: Other DNA sequences within the sample encode an identical CDR3. The J gene is TRBJ2-5, the V gene TRBV2; D is unresolved. This CDR3 is 11 amino acids long. Trimming removed 6 bases at V and 2 bases at J, with 4 bases between. Germline V lookup: CDR1 SNHLY, CDR2 FYNNEI. This chain's CDR3 is CASSYQETQYF. Here the CDR3 DNA reads TGTGCCAGCAGCTATCAAGAGACCCAGTACTTC.

The chain is built from TRBV28 and TRBJ2-5; the D is unclear. The CDR3 is made up of 13 amino acids. V gave up 5 bases and J gave up 4 bases, with 11 bases separating them. The V gene's germline CDR1 is MDHEN and CDR2 SYDVKM. For the CDR3, the DNA is TGTGCCAGCAGTGCCTCGGAGATAGAGACCCAGTACTTC. Its protein product is CASSASEIETQYF.

This clone came up once. The chain employs TRBV5-1 and TRBJ2-3, with a possible D match to TRBD2 (6 bases). V lost 4 bases and J lost 1, with 13 bases in between. Germline lookup yields CDR1 SGHRS and CDR2 YFSETQ. This CDR3 is 15 amino acids long. CDR3 region: CASSDGSWGTDTQYF. DNA of the CDR3: TGCGCCAGCAGCGACGGGAGTTGGGGCACAGATACGCAGTATTTT.

The genes are TRBV28 and TRBJ1-2, with TRBD1 identical over 10 bases. The CDR3 covers 17 residues. J was trimmed by 8 bases and V by 2 bases; bases with no gene match: 14. CDR1 and CDR2 from the germline V gene are MDHEN and SYDVKM. CDR3 nucleotide sequence: TGTGCCAGCAGTTTAATCACGACAGGGGGCAAGCAGTGGGGCTACACCTTC. This sequence encodes CASSLITTGGKQWGYTF.

The gene calls are TRBV6-4 and TRBJ2-3; no definite D call. This CDR3 has 14 amino acids. Germline CDR1 is MRHNA and CDR2 is SNTAGT. V lost 0 bases, J lost 4 bases, and 8 bases lay in between. CDR3: CASSDSIGADTQYF. In DNA, the CDR3 is TGTGCCAGCAGTGACTCGATAGGAGCAGATACGCAGTATTTT.

This rearrangement joins TRBV11-1 to TRBJ2-5; D gene uncertain. Per germline, CDR1 SGHAT and CDR2 FQDESV (reference sequence). This CDR3 spans 11 amino acids. V shed 5 bases and J shed 3 bases, with 4 bases lying between them. The CDR3 region is CASSREETQYF. CDR3 DNA: TGTGCCAGCAGCAGAGAAGAGACCCAGTACTTC.

The chain links TRBV5-6 to TRBJ2-1, with 8 bases aligning to TRBD1. CDR3 size: 15 residues. The V gene's germline CDR1 is SGHDT and CDR2 YYEEEE. With 2 bases clipped from V and 4 bases from J, the junction kept 5 bases outside the gene matches. Here the CDR3 reads CASSFGDRIYNEQFF. The CDR3 DNA reads TGTGCCAGCAGCTTTGGGGACAGGATTTACAATGAGCAGTTCTTC.

This clone was observed a handful of times. This chain joins TRBV15 and TRBJ1-5; no definite D call. CDR3 size: 16 residues. Trimming stripped 1 base from V and 0 bases from J, with 10 bases between. Germline V lookup: CDR1 LNHNV, CDR2 YYDKDF (reference sequence). The CDR3 region has the DNA TGTGCCACCAGCAGAGGAACATCTTTTAGCAATCAGCCCCAGCATTTT. It specifies CATSRGTSFSNQPQHF.

This clone appeared a single time. In nucleotides, the CDR3 is TGTGCCAGCAGCGCCATACAGGGGCTAGCTAACTATGGCTACACCTTC. Translation: CASSAIQGLANYGYTF. V is TRBV5-4 and J is TRBJ1-2; 7 bases fit TRBD1. Germline trimming cut 4 bases from V and 0 bases from J; bases unmatched to any gene: 9. Germline V gives CDR1 SGHNT, CDR2 YYREEE (reference sequence). This CDR3 spans 16 amino acids.

V gene TRBV30 combines with J gene TRBJ1-1; D gene uncertain. Germline V gene lookup returns CDR1 GTSNPN and CDR2 SVGIG (reference sequence). Trimming removed 2 bases at V and 2 bases at J, with 3 bases between. This CDR3 has 11 residues. The CDR3 nucleotides read TGTGCCTGGAGTCTAAACACTGAAGCTTTCTTT. Its protein product is CAWSLNTEAFF. The variable domain in full, with the rest retrieved from reference TRBV30 and TRBJ1-1, is SQTIHQWPATLVQPVGSPLSLECTVEGTSNPNLYWYRQAAGRGLQLLFYSVGIGQISSEVPQNLSASRPQDRQFILSSKKLLLSDSGFYLCAWSLNTEAFFGQGTRLTVV.